A single TCR beta chain is shown here with its context. The data derive from a study of blood T cell repertoires in COVID-19. V shed 5 bases, J shed 7 bases, and the junction held 6 bases outside the gene matches. Germline lookup yields CDR1 LNHDA and CDR2 SQIVND (reference sequence). CDR3 length: 15 amino acids. Measured with immunoSEQ multiplex PCR; TCRdb has only the in-frame clones, and not every one. The repertoire includes some 140,000 clones, about 89% of them detected once, and around 0.55% sits in the top ten. Input material: peripheral blood. The chain recombines TRBV19 with TRBJ2-1; 12 bases match TRBD2. The sequence was collected from a man aged 50 to 59 with acute or convalescent COVID-19. The CDR3 bases are TGTGCCAGTAGTTACCTAGCGGGGGGGTTGAATGAGCAGTTCTTC. Translated, it gives CASSYLAGGLNEQFF.